This TCR beta chain was recovered during a study of graft-versus-host responses after intestinal transplantation. Graft-derived tissue was subjected to processing to liberate intraepithelial and lamina propria lymphocytes. Turning to this clone: The antigen is not known.

The CDR3 has 15 amino acids. J was trimmed by 0 bases and V by 0 bases; bases with no gene match: 2. In germline, CDR1 is SGHAT, CDR2 FQNNGV. Sequencing was performed with immunoSEQ multiplex PCR; in TCRdb, only in-frame clones are kept and a portion is missing. The sample contains more than 50,000 clones, roughly 89% of which appear only once. Findings of the study overall: GvH clones appeared in recipient marrow, some first in ileum or blood.

The source is a human patient who received an intestinal transplant, so some T cells may come from the graft donor. The sample here was ileum tissue, taken 357 days after transplant. The V call is TRBV11-2, the J call TRBJ2-7; 7 nucleotides line up with TRBD1. CDR3 DNA: TGTGCCAGCAGCTTAGACAGGGGGATCTCCTACGAGCAGTACTTC. Translated, it gives CASSLDRGISYEQYF.